The 17 T cell receptor beta chains below come from one sample, sequenced in a study of cytomegalovirus exposure and HLA in healthy donors. PCR used 60 Vbeta primers and 13 Jbeta primers. Data came from immunoSEQ multiplex PCR; TCRdb stores just in-frame clones and leaves some out. The sample includes 90,000 to 150,000 clones, 70% to 85% seen only once; the top ten take around 10%. Material: PBMCs. The receptors stem from a woman aged 50 to 60 in good health and CMV-seropositive.

This chain joins TRBV7-8 and TRBJ2-7, with a possible D match to TRBD1 (5 bases). The CDR3 spans 16 residues. Germline V lookup: CDR1 SGHVS, CDR2 FQNEAQ. Between the trimmed V and J ends, which lost 1 base and 2 bases, there was a span of 15 bases. The CDR3 region is CASSLDSGFGTYEQYF. CDR3 DNA: TGTGCCAGCAGCTTAGACTCAGGGTTTGGAACCTACGAGCAGTACTTC.

The chain couples TRBV9 to TRBJ2-3, with 7 bases matching TRBD2. V was clipped by 2 bases and J by 4 bases; unmatched bases: 7. Germline V gene lookup returns CDR1 SGDLS and CDR2 YYNGEE. This CDR3 contains 15 residues. CDR3 bases: TGTGCCAGCAGCGTGTCACGCGGGAGCCCAGATACGCAGTATTTT. Amino acid sequence: CASSVSRGSPDTQYF.

This clone has a single count. This chain connects TRBV5-6 to TRBJ2-7; 9 bases align to TRBD1. Per the germline V gene, CDR1 is SGHDT and CDR2 is YYEEEE. CDR3 size: 14 residues. With 4 bases clipped from V and 5 bases from J, the junction kept 7 bases outside the gene matches. CDR3 in DNA: TGTGCCAGCAGCCGGACAGGGGCGGTCCACGAGCAGTACTTC. Translating it yields CASSRTGAVHEQYF.

This chain connects TRBV6-5 to TRBJ1-2, with a weak D call TRBD1 (5 bases). The V end was cut by 4 bases, the J end by 4 bases, with 10 bases between. This CDR3 has 13 residues. Germline V gene data show CDR1 as MNHEY and CDR2 as SVGAGI. The CDR3 loop reads CASSFGQVYGYTF. The DNA of the CDR3 is TGTGCCAGCAGTTTTGGACAAGTCTATGGCTACACCTTC.

CDR3 residues: CASSGTAFLFSGELFF. CDR3 in DNA: TGTGCCAGCAGTGGGACAGCCTTCCTTTTTTCCGGGGAGCTGTTTTTT. The V gene is TRBV2, the J gene TRBJ2-2; the D gene is possibly TRBD1 (6 bases). Trimming removed 4 bases from V and 6 bases from J, with 18 bases in between. CDR1 SNHLY and CDR2 FYNNEI come from the germline V gene. The CDR3 length is 16 residues.

This clone showed up just once. The V call is TRBV2, the J call TRBJ2-7; 8 bases agree with TRBD1. This CDR3 region has 12 residues. The ends lost 10 bases at V and 5 bases at J; junction bases unmatched: 7. Germline V CDR1 and CDR2: SNHLY, FYNNEI. CDR3 sequence: CATGQDVDEQYF. The CDR3 nucleotides read TGTGCCACGGGACAGGATGTTGACGAGCAGTACTTC.

V and J are TRBV5-1 and TRBJ2-3; D possibly corresponds to TRBD2 (5 bases). V was pared by 4 bases and J by 6 bases, with 15 bases between. Germline CDR1 SGHRS, CDR2 YFSETQ. The CDR3 is 14 residues long. The CDR3 DNA follows: TGCGCCAGCAGCCCGGCGGGCGGGTCCGATACGCAGTATTTT. It translates to CASSPAGGSDTQYF.

CDR3 coding DNA: TGTGCCAGCAGCCTCTGGACTAGCGAGCAGTACTTC. Translated, it gives CASSLWTSEQYF. The gene calls are TRBV5-6 and TRBJ2-7; 7 positions match TRBD2. CDR3 length equals 12 residues. Losses at the gene ends were 4 bases for V and 6 bases for J; bases not matched to a gene: 4. The germline V gene has CDR1 SGHDT and CDR2 YYEEEE.

This chain joins TRBV18 and TRBJ2-3; 10 positions match TRBD2. The V segment lost 3 bases and the J segment 5 bases; nucleotides outside the gene matches: 8. The germline gives CDR1 KGHSH, CDR2 LQKENI. This CDR3 comprises 16 residues. The DNA of the CDR3 is TGTGCCAGCTCACCGCCAGCGGGGGGGCTCGGAGATACGCAGTATTTT. It specifies CASSPPAGGLGDTQYF.

CDR3 DNA sequence: TGTGCCAGCAGGGACAGGGACTCAGGAGGAGGCTACACCTTC. Its translation: CASRDRDSGGGYTF. V usage is TRBV2 and J usage is TRBJ1-2, with TRBD1 matching 8 bases. The junction had 11 bases not matched to a gene; V was cut back by 6 bases and J by 8 bases. The length of the CDR3 is 14 residues. Germline V lookup: CDR1 SNHLY, CDR2 FYNNEI.

This clone was picked up one time. The chain is built from TRBV5-4 and TRBJ1-2; no clear D gene. The germline gives CDR1 SGHNT, CDR2 YYREEE (reference sequence). This CDR3 comprises 15 residues. The V and J ends lost 0 bases and 5 bases respectively, with 14 bases between them. In nucleotides, the CDR3 is TGTGCCAGCAGCTTGGGGCAGACTACCGGTTATGGCTACACCTTC. It specifies CASSLGQTTGYGYTF.

V gene TRBV6-6 combines with J gene TRBJ1-2, with a weak D call TRBD1 (5 bases). Trimming pared 4 bases from V and 3 bases from J, leaving 9 bases between. The germline gives CDR1 MNHNY, CDR2 SVGAGI (reference sequence). The CDR3 is 13 amino acids. Written as DNA, the CDR3 is TGTGCCAGCAGTTCCACCAGGGACTATGGCTACACCTTC. Amino acids: CASSSTRDYGYTF.

This clone has just one count. The chain has TRBV4-2 and TRBJ1-2; the match to TRBD1 covers 7 bases. This CDR3 comprises 16 residues. With 0 bases clipped from V and 1 base from J, the junction kept 5 bases outside the gene matches. Germline V CDR1 and CDR2: LGHNA, YNFKEQ. CDR3 nucleotide sequence: TGTGCCAGCAGCCAAGACAGGACAGGCATTAACTATGGCTACACCTTC. Protein product: CASSQDRTGINYGYTF.

The chain links TRBV7-2 to TRBJ2-7; weak D call: TRBD2 (5 bases). Per the germline V gene, CDR1 is SGHTA and CDR2 is FQGNSA. Trimming cost V 5 bases and J 3 bases, with 14 bases left between them. The length of the CDR3 is 14 residues. CDR3 sequence reads: CASSPPSGDYEQYF. DNA of the CDR3: TGTGCCAGCAGCCCCCCCTCCGGGGACTACGAGCAGTACTTC.

The table lists this clone with a count of one. The gene calls are TRBV9 and TRBJ1-4; 7 bases line up with TRBD1. The trim removed 0 bases at V and 6 bases at J, leaving 8 bases unmatched. Germline V lookup: CDR1 SGDLS, CDR2 YYNGEE. The CDR3 is made up of 16 amino acids. CDR3: CASSVAPTGADEKLFF. The CDR3 DNA reads as TGTGCCAGCAGCGTAGCCCCCACAGGGGCGGATGAAAAACTGTTTTTT.

V gene TRBV6-5 combines with J gene TRBJ2-7; 12 positions agree with TRBD2. Germline V gene sequence: CDR1 MNHEY, CDR2 SVGAGI. The J segment lost 11 bases and the V segment lost 6 bases, leaving 11 bases of the junction unmatched. The CDR3 covers 14 residues. CDR3 amino acids: CASSPGASGRVKYF. DNA of the CDR3: TGTGCCAGCAGCCCCGGTGCTAGCGGGAGGGTGAAGTACTTC.

This chain uses TRBV11-2 with TRBJ2-1, with D perhaps matching TRBD2 (7 bases). Germline V gives CDR1 SGHAT, CDR2 FQNNGV. The CDR3 has 19 amino acids. The V and J ends lost 2 bases and 7 bases respectively, with 27 bases between them. CDR3 loop: CASSLMGGWEGGLTNEQFF. As DNA, the CDR3 is TGTGCCAGCAGCTTAATGGGGGGATGGGAGGGGGGGCTCACGAATGAGCAGTTCTTC.